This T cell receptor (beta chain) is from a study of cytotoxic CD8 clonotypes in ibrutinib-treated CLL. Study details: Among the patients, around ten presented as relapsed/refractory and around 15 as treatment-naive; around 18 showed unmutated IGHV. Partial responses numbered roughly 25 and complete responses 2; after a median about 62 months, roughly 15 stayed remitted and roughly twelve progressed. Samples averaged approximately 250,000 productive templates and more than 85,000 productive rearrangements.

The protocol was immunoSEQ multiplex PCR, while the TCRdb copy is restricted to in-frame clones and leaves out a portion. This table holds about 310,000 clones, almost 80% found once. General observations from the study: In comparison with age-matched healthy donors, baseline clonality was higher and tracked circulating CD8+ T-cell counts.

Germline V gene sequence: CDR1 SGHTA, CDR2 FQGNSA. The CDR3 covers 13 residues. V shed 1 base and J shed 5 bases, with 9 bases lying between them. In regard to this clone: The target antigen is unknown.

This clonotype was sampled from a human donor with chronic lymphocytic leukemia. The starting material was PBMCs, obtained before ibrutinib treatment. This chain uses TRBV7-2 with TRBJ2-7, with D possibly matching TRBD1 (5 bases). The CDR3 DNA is TGTGCCAGCAGCTTAGAGGGGCCCCACGAGCAGTACTTC. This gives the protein CASSLEGPHEQYF.